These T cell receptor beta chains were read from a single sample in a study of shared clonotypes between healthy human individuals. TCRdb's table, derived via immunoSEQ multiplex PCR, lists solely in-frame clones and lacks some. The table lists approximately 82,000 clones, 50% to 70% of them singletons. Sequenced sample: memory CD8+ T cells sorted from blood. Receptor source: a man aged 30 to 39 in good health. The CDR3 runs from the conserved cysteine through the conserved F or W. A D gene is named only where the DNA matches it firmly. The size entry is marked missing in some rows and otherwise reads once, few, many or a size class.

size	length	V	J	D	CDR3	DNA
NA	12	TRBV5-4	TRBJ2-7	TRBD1	CASSGDSYEQYF	TGTGCCAGCAGCGGGGACAGCTACGAGCAGTACTTC
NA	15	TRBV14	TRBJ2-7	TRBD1	CASSQGRDRRYEQYF	TGTGCCAGCAGCCAAGGGAGGGACAGGCGATACGAGCAGTACTTC
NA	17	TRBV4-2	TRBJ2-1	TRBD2	CASSQDGGLGGYNEQFF	TGTGCCAGCAGCCAAGATGGTGGACTAGGTGGATACAATGAGCAGTTCTTC
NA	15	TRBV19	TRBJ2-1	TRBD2	CASSSLAGPQNEQFF	TGTGCCAGTAGTTCCCTAGCGGGACCGCAGAATGAGCAGTTCTTC
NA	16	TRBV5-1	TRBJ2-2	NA	CASSLARGPNTGELFF	TGCGCCAGCAGCTTGGCGCGGGGCCCGAACACCGGGGAGCTGTTTTTT
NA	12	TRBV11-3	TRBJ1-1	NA	CASSLFSTEAFF	TGTGCCAGCAGCTTATTCTCCACTGAAGCTTTCTTT
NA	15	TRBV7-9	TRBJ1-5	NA	CASSLEQDSNQPQHF	TGTGCCAGCAGCTTAGAACAGGATAGCAATCAGCCCCAGCATTTT
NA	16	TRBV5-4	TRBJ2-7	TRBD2	CASSLAARGSAYEQYF	TGTGCCAGCAGCTTGGCTGCTCGCGGGAGTGCCTACGAGCAGTACTTC
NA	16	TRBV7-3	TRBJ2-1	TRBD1	CASSLTSGTGGNEQFF	TGTGCCAGCAGCTTAACGTCCGGGACAGGGGGCAATGAGCAGTTCTTC
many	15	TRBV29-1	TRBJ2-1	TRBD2	CSVEERAGGSHEQFF	TGCAGCGTTGAAGAAAGGGCGGGAGGTTCACATGAGCAGTTCTTC
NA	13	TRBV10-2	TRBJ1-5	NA	CASSERPNQPQHF	TGCGCCAGCAGTGAGAGGCCCAATCAGCCCCAGCATTTT
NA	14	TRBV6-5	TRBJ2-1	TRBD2	CASSGLAGAYEQFF	TGTGCCAGCAGCGGACTAGCGGGAGCCTATGAGCAGTTCTTC
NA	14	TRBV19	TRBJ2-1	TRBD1	CASSIMGQGAEQFF	TGTGCCAGTAGTATCATGGGACAGGGGGCTGAGCAGTTCTTC
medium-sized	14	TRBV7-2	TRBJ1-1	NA	CASSFLSRDQGAFF	TGTGCCAGCAGCTTTCTCTCCAGGGATCAGGGAGCTTTCTTT
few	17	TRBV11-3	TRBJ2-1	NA	CASSRDLGRGYDNEQFF	TGTGCCAGCAGCCGAGACTTAGGCCGGGGTTACGACAATGAGCAGTTCTTC
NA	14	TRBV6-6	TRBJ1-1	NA	CASSSGLLNTEAFF	TGTGCCAGCAGTTCGGGATTATTAAACACTGAAGCTTTCTTT
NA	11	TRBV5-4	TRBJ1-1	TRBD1	CASSSGTVAFF	TGTGCCAGCAGCTCCGGGACAGTGGCTTTCTTT
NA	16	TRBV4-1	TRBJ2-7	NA	CASSQEGATTTYEQYF	TGCGCCAGCAGCCAAGAAGGAGCCACCACTACCTACGAGCAGTACTTC
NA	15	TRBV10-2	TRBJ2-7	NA	CAISDPGTGSYEQYF	TGTGCCATCAGTGACCCCGGGACTGGCTCCTACGAGCAGTACTTC
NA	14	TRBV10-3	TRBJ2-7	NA	CAIGEPAGVYEQYF	TGTGCCATCGGAGAGCCGGCAGGGGTCTACGAGCAGTACTTC
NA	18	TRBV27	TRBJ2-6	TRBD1	CASRHRDRGSSGANVLTF	TGTGCCAGCAGACACCGGGACAGGGGCTCCTCTGGGGCCAACGTCCTGACTTTC
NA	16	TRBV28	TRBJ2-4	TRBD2	CASSFPGTIAKNIQYF	TGTGCCAGCAGTTTCCCCGGGACTATAGCCAAAAACATTCAGTACTTC
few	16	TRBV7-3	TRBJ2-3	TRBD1	CASSSLPQGAADTQYF	TGTGCCAGCAGCTCACTACCCCAGGGGGCGGCGGATACGCAGTATTTT
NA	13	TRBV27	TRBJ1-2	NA	CASSQTRSYGYTF	TGTGCCAGCAGCCAGACCCGTTCCTATGGCTACACCTTC
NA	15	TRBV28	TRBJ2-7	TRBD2	CASSPREFGTTGQYF	TGTGCCAGCAGTCCCCGGGAGTTTGGGACTACTGGGCAGTACTTC
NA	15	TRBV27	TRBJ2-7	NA	CASSPYGGLGYEQYF	TGTGCCAGCAGTCCCTATGGGGGGCTGGGATACGAGCAGTACTTC
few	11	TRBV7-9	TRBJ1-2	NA	CASSWDGYYTF	TGTGCCAGCAGCTGGGACGGATACTACACCTTC
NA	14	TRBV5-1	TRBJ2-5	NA	CASSLKGPQETQYF	TGCGCCAGCAGCTTGAAGGGGCCTCAAGAGACCCAGTACTTC
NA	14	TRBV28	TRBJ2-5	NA	CASTTPGPPETQYF	TGTGCCAGCACCACCCCCGGACCCCCGGAGACCCAGTACTTC
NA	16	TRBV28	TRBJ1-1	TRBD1	CASSLRDRGLNTEAFF	TGTGCCAGCAGTTTGAGGGACAGGGGCCTGAACACTGAAGCTTTCTTT
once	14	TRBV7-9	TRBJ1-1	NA	CASSPRSEGPEAFF	TGTGCCAGCAGCCCACGGTCGGAGGGGCCTGAAGCTTTCTTT
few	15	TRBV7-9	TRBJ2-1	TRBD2	CASSLRTSGRLEQFF	TGTGCCAGCAGCTTAAGGACTAGCGGGAGACTAGAGCAGTTCTTC
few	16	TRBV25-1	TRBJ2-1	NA	CASSDGLPSPYNEQFF	TGTGCCAGCAGTGACGGGCTCCCTAGCCCCTACAATGAGCAGTTCTTC
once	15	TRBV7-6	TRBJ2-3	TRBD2	CASSFVAGGRDTQYF	TGTGCCAGCAGCTTCGTGGCGGGAGGAAGAGATACGCAGTATTTT
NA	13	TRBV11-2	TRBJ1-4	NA	CASSLITGEKLFF	TGTGCCAGCAGCTTGATCACCGGTGAAAAACTGTTTTTT
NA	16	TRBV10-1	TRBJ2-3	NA	CASGERLGPGTDTQYF	TGCGCCAGCGGAGAACGATTGGGCCCGGGCACAGATACGCAGTATTTT
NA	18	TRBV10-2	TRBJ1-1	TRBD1	CASSETTSGTGGNTEAFF	TGCGCCAGCAGTGAGACAACATCCGGGACAGGGGGGAACACTGAAGCTTTCTTT
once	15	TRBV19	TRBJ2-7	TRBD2	CASSMFGQAGYEQYF	TGTGCCAGTAGTATGTTCGGACAAGCGGGGTACGAGCAGTACTTC
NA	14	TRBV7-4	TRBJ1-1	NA	CASSFLSRDQGAFF	TGTGCCAGCAGCTTTCTCTCCAGGGATCAGGGAGCTTTCTTT
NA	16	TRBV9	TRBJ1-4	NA	CASSPGLLSTNEKLFF	TGTGCCAGCAGCCCCGGACTATTATCAACTAATGAAAAACTGTTTTTT
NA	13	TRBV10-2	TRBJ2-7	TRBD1	CASKHRGPDEQYF	TGCGCCAGCAAACACAGGGGGCCCGACGAGCAGTACTTC